The 27 T cell receptor beta chains listed next were all sequenced from one sample in a study of control samples from healthy donors and cancer patients. Method: immunoSEQ multiplex PCR; TCRdb's copy keeps in-frame clones and lacks some. The repertoire holds roughly 63,000 clones, with about 92% as singletons. The source material was PBMCs. Receptor source: a middle-aged man with colorectal cancer.

This clone has a single count. The V and J genes are TRBV6-2 or TRBV6-3 and TRBJ2-3; 12 positions agree with TRBD2. Germline lookup yields CDR1 MNHEY and CDR2 SVGEGT. The CDR3 consists of 17 residues. Trimming removed 6 bases from V and 0 bases from J; junction bases left unmatched: 7. CDR3 in DNA: TGTGCCAGCAGCCAATCCGGGACTAGCGGGAGCACAGATACGCAGTATTTT. Encoded protein: CASSQSGTSGSTDTQYF.

The chain uses TRBV6-2 or TRBV6-3 and TRBJ2-3; 13 bases are a match to TRBD2. Per germline, CDR1 MNHEY and CDR2 SVGEGT. The CDR3 totals 20 residues. With 7 bases clipped from V and 2 bases from J, the junction kept 18 bases outside the gene matches. The CDR3 nucleotides are TGTGCCAGCACCCCGGGCTCGAGACTAGCGGGGGGTTTTCCCACAGATACGCAGTATTTT. Translating it yields CASTPGSRLAGGFPTDTQYF.

The chain's CDR3 is CASSLARQEPYRELFF. The DNA of the CDR3 is TGTGCCAGCAGCTTGGCCCGACAGGAGCCATACAGGGAGCTGTTTTTT. The chain employs TRBV5-8 and TRBJ2-2; possible D gene TRBD1, 6 bases. V shed 0 bases and J shed 9 bases, with 18 bases lying between them. This CDR3 has 16 amino acids. From germline, CDR1 is SGHTS and CDR2 YDEGEE.

The chain couples TRBV9 to TRBJ2-5; TRBD2 matches 8 bases. V was clipped by 3 bases and J by 2 bases; unmatched bases: 6. CDR1 SGDLS and CDR2 YYNGEE come from the germline V gene. The CDR3 sequence is 15 residues long. CDR3 nucleotides: TGTGCCAGCAGCGCTAATAGCGGGGTACAAGAGACCCAGTACTTC. Encoded protein: CASSANSGVQETQYF.

CDR3 amino acids: CASRVVGRVGEKLFF. The DNA of the CDR3 is TGCGCCAGCAGGGTCGTTGGCAGGGTCGGGGAAAAACTGTTTTTT. The chain joins TRBV4-1 to TRBJ1-4; D possibly corresponds to TRBD1 (5 bases). Germline CDR1 MGHRA, CDR2 YSYEKL. This CDR3 comprises 15 residues. Trimming left V 6 bases short and J 8 bases short, with 19 bases between.

The V and J genes are TRBV19 and TRBJ2-3; D may match TRBD1 or TRBD2 (6 bases each). CDR1 LNHDA and CDR2 SQIVND come from the germline V gene (reference sequence). Trimming pared 5 bases from V and 3 bases from J, leaving 15 bases between. There are 15 residues in the CDR3. The CDR3, as DNA: TGTGCCAGTAGTCCCCGGGGGCGCGGAACAGATACGCAGTATTTT. Translation: CASSPRGRGTDTQYF.

To note about this clone: The junction does not match germline at one end; this may be a read error. This sample also contains other DNA sequences that code for the same CDR3. The chain has TRBV18 and TRBJ2-7, with unresolved D. This CDR3 has 13 residues. Germline CDR1 and CDR2: KGHSH and LQKENI. In nucleotides, the CDR3 is TGTGCCAGCTCACCGGGATCTCCCTACGAGCAATACTTC. It yields the protein CASSPGSPYEQYF.

The CDR3 is CASSQGRVLSAGANVLTF. In DNA, the CDR3 is TGTGCCAGCAGCCAGGGCCGGGTTTTAAGTGCTGGGGCCAACGTCCTGACTTTC. V gene TRBV11-2 combines with J gene TRBJ2-6, with D maybe TRBD1 (5 bases). The V end was cut by 5 bases, the J end by 2 bases, with 19 bases between. The CDR3 has 18 amino acids. Germline-derived CDR1 and CDR2 are SGHAT and FQNNGV.

This chain links TRBV1 with TRBJ2-4; TRBD1, the table's D call, was not compared with the DNA. TRBV1 has pseudogene status. The CDR3 has 23 amino acids. The DNA for the CDR3 is TGCACCAGCAGCCAAAATAAATGGTTAGGGGGACAGGGATCTCTAGGAGTCAAAAACATTCAGTACTTC. Its translation is CTSSQNKWLGGQGSLGVKNIQYF.

The J gene is TRBJ1-1, the V gene TRBV6-6; 7 positions agree with TRBD1. Germline CDR1 and CDR2: MNHNY and SVGAGI (reference sequence). J was trimmed by 4 bases and V by 7 bases; bases with no gene match: 15. There are 16 residues in the CDR3. DNA of the CDR3: TGTGCCAGCATGCCCATAGGGGGCCTCCGTATCACTGAAGCTTTCTTT. It encodes CASMPIGGLRITEAFF.

This rearrangement joins TRBV4-2 to TRBJ2-4; D is unresolved. This CDR3 is 16 amino acids long. Per the germline V gene, CDR1 is LGHNA and CDR2 is YNFKEQ. V was shortened by 4 bases and J by 0 bases, with 13 bases between the two germline ends. Here the CDR3 DNA reads TGTGCCAGCAGCCCCAGTTCGCTAGAAGCCAAAAACATTCAGTACTTC. Its protein is CASSPSSLEAKNIQYF.

V usage is TRBV27 and J usage is TRBJ2-7; a weak D match, TRBD2 (6 bases). The germline V and J ends were trimmed by 3 bases and 0 bases, with 12 bases remaining between them. CDR3 length: 15 amino acids. Germline CDR1 is MNHEY and CDR2 is SMNVEV (reference sequence). For the CDR3, the DNA is TGTGCCAGCAGTTTTCGGACTACCGCCTCCTACGAGCAGTACTTC. It encodes CASSFRTTASYEQYF.

In its sample, this clone was seen once. This chain connects TRBV2 to TRBJ2-1, with 9 bases aligning to TRBD2. The CDR3 totals 12 residues. Germline V CDR1 and CDR2: SNHLY, FYNNEI. V lost 7 bases to trimming and J lost 9 bases; unmatched junction nucleotides: 4. In DNA form, the CDR3 reads TGTGCCAGCAAAGCGGGGGGCCCTGAGCAGTTCTTC. It encodes CASKAGGPEQFF.

J is TRBJ1-2 and V is TRBV27; D not resolved. The CDR3 covers 14 residues. Per the germline V gene, CDR1 is MNHEY and CDR2 is SMNVEV (reference sequence). Trimming left V 2 bases short and J 0 bases short, with 7 bases between. The CDR3, as DNA: TGTGCCAGCAGTTTAAAACCCACTAACTATGGCTACACCTTC. It yields the protein CASSLKPTNYGYTF.

The chain is built from TRBV5-1 and TRBJ2-3; D gene unclear. CDR3 length equals 13 residues. CDR1 and CDR2 from the germline V gene are SGHRS and YFSETQ. V shed 4 bases and J shed 0 bases, with 6 bases lying between them. CDR3 in DNA: TGCGCCAGCAGCGGGCTAAGCACAGATACGCAGTATTTT. Protein product: CASSGLSTDTQYF.

This sequence joins TRBV30 and TRBJ1-1, with D uncertain. CDR1 is GTSNPN and CDR2 is SVGIG in the germline V gene (reference sequence). This CDR3 is 14 amino acids long. The germline V and J ends were trimmed by 6 bases and 0 bases, with 14 bases remaining between them. The CDR3 sequence: CACRLGRLNTEAFF. The CDR3 region has the DNA TGTGCCTGCCGCTTGGGAAGGTTGAACACTGAAGCTTTCTTT.

The genes are TRBV7-9 and TRBJ1-2; no clear D. The CDR3 spans 13 residues. In germline, CDR1 is SEHNR, CDR2 FQNEAQ (reference sequence). The V end lost 7 bases, the J end lost 2 bases, and 11 bases lay between the germline ends. The CDR3 sequence is CASTRTENYGYTF. The CDR3 nucleotides read TGTGCCAGCACCCGTACAGAGAACTATGGCTACACCTTC.

This chain uses TRBV5-4 with TRBJ2-3, with 10 bases lining up with TRBD2. Germline V gene data show CDR1 as SGHNT and CDR2 as YYREEE (reference sequence). Unmatched junction bases numbered 4, after V lost 1 base and J lost 2 bases. This CDR3 has 16 amino acids. CDR3 DNA sequence: TGTGCCAGCAGCTTGCCTAGCGGGGGAATCACAGATACGCAGTATTTT. Its protein product is CASSLPSGGITDTQYF.

This clone was seen only once. The rearrangement links TRBV5-4 to TRBJ2-5; D may correspond to TRBD1 or TRBD2 (6 bases each). Germline CDR1 and CDR2: SGHNT and YYREEE (reference sequence). V lost 4 bases, J lost 1 base, and 14 bases lay in between. The CDR3 length is 15 residues. CDR3 loop: CASSPGGSFQETQYF. The CDR3 DNA reads TGTGCCAGCAGCCCCGGGGGCAGCTTCCAAGAGACCCAGTACTTC. The whole variable domain, filled in from reference TRBV5-4 and TRBJ2-5, reads ETGVTQSPTHLIKTRGQQVTLRCSSQSGHNTVSWYQQALGQGPQFIFQYYREEENGRGNFPPRFSGLQFPNYSSELNVNALELDDSALYLCASSPGGSFQETQYFGPGTRLLVL.

The chain recombines TRBV10-2 with TRBJ2-7; D is perhaps TRBD1 or TRBD2 (5 bases each). Germline CDR1 and CDR2: WSHSY and SAAADI. CDR3 length: 15 amino acids. Between the trimmed V and J ends, which lost 0 bases and 3 bases, there was a span of 12 bases. The CDR3: CASSESAVGDYEQYF. The CDR3 region has the DNA TGCGCCAGCAGTGAGTCAGCAGTGGGGGACTACGAGCAGTACTTC.

The gene calls are TRBV16 and TRBJ1-4; maybe TRBD1 (6 bases). Germline V lookup: CDR1 KGHSY, CDR2 FQNENV. V was trimmed by 5 bases and J by 11 bases, leaving 15 bases between them. This CDR3 region has 13 residues. CDR3 sequence: CASSFLETGKLFF. CDR3 coding DNA: TGTGCCAGCAGCTTCCTGGAGACAGGCAAACTGTTTTTT.

The chain carries TRBV6-5 and TRBJ1-1; 7 nucleotides agree with TRBD1. Germline CDR1 reads MNHEY; CDR2 reads SVGAGI. The junction had 8 bases not matched to a gene; V was cut back by 2 bases and J by 5 bases. The CDR3 has 15 residues. For the CDR3, the DNA is TGTGCCAGCAGTTACCAAAGACAGGGAGGGACTGAAGCTTTCTTT. Its translation: CASSYQRQGGTEAFF.

The chain uses TRBV3-1 (or the pseudogene TRBV3-2) and TRBJ2-7; the D call may be TRBD1 or TRBD2 (5 bases each). The V gene's germline CDR1 is LGHDT and CDR2 YNNKEL (reference sequence). V shed 3 bases and J shed 5 bases, with 14 bases lying between them. The CDR3 spans 14 residues. This CDR3 is CASSQGRSKNEQYF. The CDR3 DNA sequence: TGTGCCAGCAGCCAGGGACGGAGCAAAAACGAGCAGTACTTC.

V is TRBV2 and J is TRBJ1-2; TRBD1 aligns across 7 bases. CDR3 length: 15 residues. CDR1 and CDR2 (germline): SNHLY, FYNNEI. The ends lost 0 bases at V and 2 bases at J; junction bases unmatched: 3. CDR3 loop: CASSEASRGNYGYTF. The CDR3 DNA reads TGTGCCAGCAGTGAAGCGAGCAGGGGGAACTATGGCTACACCTTC.

V and J are TRBV7-9 and TRBJ1-4, with 10 positions matching TRBD1. CDR1 is SEHNR, CDR2 FQNEAQ, per germline (reference sequence). The V gene end was trimmed by 3 bases and the J gene end by 5 bases; junction bases not matched to a gene: 0. The CDR3 has 14 residues. As DNA, the CDR3 is TGTGCCAGCAGCTTGACAGGGGGCAATGAAAAACTGTTTTTT. This translates into CASSLTGGNEKLFF.

The chain recombines TRBV5-6 with TRBJ2-2, with unresolved D. The V and J ends lost 2 bases and 8 bases respectively, with 7 bases between them. The CDR3 runs to 12 residues. Germline CDR1 is SGHDT and CDR2 is YYEEEE. DNA of the CDR3: TGTGCCAGCAGCTTTAAAACTGGGGAGCTGTTTTTT. Protein: CASSFKTGELFF.

The rearrangement links TRBV5-1 to TRBJ1-5; D gene uncertain. CDR3 length: 14 residues. The ends were cut back, 4 bases at V and 7 bases at J, with 15 bases in the middle. Germline V gives CDR1 SGHRS, CDR2 YFSETQ. DNA of the CDR3: TGCGCCAGCAGCCCGACCGATGCCGGGCAGCCCCAGCATTTT. It codes for CASSPTDAGQPQHF. Combining the CDR3 with reference TRBV5-1 and TRBJ1-5 gives the whole variable domain KAGVTQTPRYLIKTRGQQVTLSCSPISGHRSVSWYQQTPGQGLQFLFEYFSETQRNKGNFPGRFSGRQFSNSRSEMNVSTLELGDSALYLCASSPTDAGQPQHFGDGTRLSIL.